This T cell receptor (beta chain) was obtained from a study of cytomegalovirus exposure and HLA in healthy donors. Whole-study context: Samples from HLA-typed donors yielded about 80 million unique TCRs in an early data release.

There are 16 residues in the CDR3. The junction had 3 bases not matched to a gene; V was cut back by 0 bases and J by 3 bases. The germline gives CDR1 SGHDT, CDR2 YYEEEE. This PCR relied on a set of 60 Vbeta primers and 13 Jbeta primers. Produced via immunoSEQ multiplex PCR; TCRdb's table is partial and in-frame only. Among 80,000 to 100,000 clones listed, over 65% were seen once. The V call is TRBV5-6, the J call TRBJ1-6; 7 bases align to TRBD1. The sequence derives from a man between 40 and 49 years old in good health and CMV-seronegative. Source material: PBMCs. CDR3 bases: TGTGCCAGCAGCTTGGCGGGACAGATCTATAATTCACCCCTCCACTTT. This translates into CASSLAGQIYNSPLHF.